The present T cell receptor (beta chain) was sequenced within a study of blood T cell repertoires in COVID-19. Study context: COVID-19 samples from acute and convalescent phases originated in the United States, Italy and Spain. Sample material is recorded as cDNA or gDNA derived from T cells, B-cell-depleted T cells, or PBMCs.

The CDR3 has 13 residues. The J segment lost 0 bases and the V segment lost 6 bases, leaving 1 base of the junction unmatched. Source study methods: Amplification of reference gene primers provided the estimated nucleated cell counts. The method was immunoSEQ multiplex PCR; TCRdb's version includes in-frame clones alone and lacks a portion of them. The DNA gave D and trimming, while V, J and clone size come from that table. This sample has about 300,000 clones, with about four fifths found just once. Regarding this clone: The same CDR3 arises from other DNA sequences in this sample as well.

The chain recombines TRBV12-3 or TRBV12-4 with TRBJ1-1, with 7 bases that match TRBD1. Sequenced sample: peripheral blood. The clonotype comes from a woman aged 50 to 65 with acute or convalescent COVID-19. The CDR3 loop is CASRGQLNTEAFF. The CDR3 DNA reads as TGTGCCAGCAGGGGACAGCTGAACACTGAAGCTTTCTTT.